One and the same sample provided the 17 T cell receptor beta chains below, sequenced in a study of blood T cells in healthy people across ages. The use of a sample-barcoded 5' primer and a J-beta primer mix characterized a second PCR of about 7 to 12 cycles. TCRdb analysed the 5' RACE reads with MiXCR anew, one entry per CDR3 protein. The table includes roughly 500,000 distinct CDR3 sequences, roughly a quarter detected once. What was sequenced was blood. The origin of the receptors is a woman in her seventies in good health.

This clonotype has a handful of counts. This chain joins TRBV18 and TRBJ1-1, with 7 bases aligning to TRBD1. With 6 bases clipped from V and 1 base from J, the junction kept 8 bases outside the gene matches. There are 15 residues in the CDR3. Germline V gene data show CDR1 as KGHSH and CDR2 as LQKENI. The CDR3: CASSATTGPNTEAFF. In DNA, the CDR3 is TGTGCCAGCTCCGCCACGACAGGGCCGAACACTGAAGCTTTCTTT.

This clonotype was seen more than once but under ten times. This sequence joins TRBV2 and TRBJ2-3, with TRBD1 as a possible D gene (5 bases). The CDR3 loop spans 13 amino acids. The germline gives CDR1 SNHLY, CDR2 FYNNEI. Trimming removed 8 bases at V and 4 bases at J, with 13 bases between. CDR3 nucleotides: TGTGCCAGCCAGACAAGGGGCGCAGATACGCAGTATTTT. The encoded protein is CASQTRGADTQYF. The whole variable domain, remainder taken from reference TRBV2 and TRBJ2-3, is EPEVTQTPSHQVTQMGQEVILRCVPISNHLYFYWYRQILGQKVEFLVSFYNNEISEKSEIFDDQFSVERPDGSNFTLKIRSTKLEDSAMYFCASQTRGADTQYFGPGTRLTVL.

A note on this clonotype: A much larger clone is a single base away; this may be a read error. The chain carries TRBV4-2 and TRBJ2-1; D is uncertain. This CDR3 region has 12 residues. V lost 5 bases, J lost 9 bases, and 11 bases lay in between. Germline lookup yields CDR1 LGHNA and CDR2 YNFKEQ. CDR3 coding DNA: TGTGCCAGCAGCACCGGACGGCTTGAGCAGTTCTTC. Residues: CASSTGRLEQFF.

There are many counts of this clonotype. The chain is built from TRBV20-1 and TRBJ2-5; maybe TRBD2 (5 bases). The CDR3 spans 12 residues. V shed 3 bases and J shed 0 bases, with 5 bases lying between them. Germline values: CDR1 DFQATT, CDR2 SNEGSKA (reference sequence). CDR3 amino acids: CSASSDQETQYF. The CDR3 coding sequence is TGCAGTGCTAGTAGCGACCAAGAGACCCAGTACTTC.

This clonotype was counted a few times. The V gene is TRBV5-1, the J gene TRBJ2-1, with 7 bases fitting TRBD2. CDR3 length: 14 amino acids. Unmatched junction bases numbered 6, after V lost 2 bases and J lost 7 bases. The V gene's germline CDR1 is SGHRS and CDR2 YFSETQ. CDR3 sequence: CASSFSRGTNEQFF. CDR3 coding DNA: TGCGCCAGCAGCTTCTCGCGGGGGACGAATGAGCAGTTCTTC.

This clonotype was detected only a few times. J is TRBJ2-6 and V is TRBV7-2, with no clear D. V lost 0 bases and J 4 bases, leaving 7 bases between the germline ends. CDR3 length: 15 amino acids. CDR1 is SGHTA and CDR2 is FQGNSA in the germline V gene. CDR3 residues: CASSLAVGGANVLTF. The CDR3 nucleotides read TGTGCCAGCAGCTTAGCGGTAGGAGGGGCCAACGTCCTGACTTTC. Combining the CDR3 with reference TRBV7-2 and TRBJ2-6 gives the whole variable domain GAGVSQSPSNKVTEKGKDVELRCDPISGHTALYWYRQSLGQGLEFLIYFQGNSAPDKSGLPSDRFSAERTGGSVSTLTIQRTQQEDSAVYLCASSLAVGGANVLTFGAGSRLTVL.

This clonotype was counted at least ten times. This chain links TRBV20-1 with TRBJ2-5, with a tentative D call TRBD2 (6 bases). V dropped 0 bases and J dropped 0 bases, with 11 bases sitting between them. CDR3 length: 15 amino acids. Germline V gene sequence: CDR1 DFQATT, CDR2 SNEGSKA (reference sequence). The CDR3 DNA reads TGCAGTGCTAGAGATCTGACTAGGAACCAAGAGACCCAGTACTTC. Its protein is CSARDLTRNQETQYF.

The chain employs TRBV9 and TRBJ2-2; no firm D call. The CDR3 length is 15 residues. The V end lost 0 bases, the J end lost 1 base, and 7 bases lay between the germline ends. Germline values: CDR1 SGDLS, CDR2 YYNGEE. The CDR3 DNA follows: TGTGCCAGCAGCGTAGATTGGGGGAACACCGGGGAGCTGTTTTTT. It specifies CASSVDWGNTGELFF. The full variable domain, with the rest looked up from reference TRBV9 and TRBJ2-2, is DSGVTQTPKHLITATGQRVTLRCSPRSGDLSVYWYQQSLDQGLQFLIQYYNGEERAKGNILERFSAQQFPDLHSELNLSSLELGDSALYFCASSVDWGNTGELFFGEGSRLTVL.

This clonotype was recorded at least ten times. The CDR3 sequence is CASSRGGMEEQFF. The CDR3 DNA reads TGTGCCAGCAGCCGGGGGGGGATGGAAGAGCAGTTCTTC. This rearrangement joins TRBV11-2 to TRBJ2-1; 8 nucleotides line up with TRBD2. The V segment lost 5 bases and the J segment 10 bases; nucleotides outside the gene matches: 7. Germline CDR1 and CDR2: SGHAT and FQNNGV. CDR3 size: 13 residues. The variable domain in full, with the rest retrieved from reference TRBV11-2 and TRBJ2-1, is EAGVAQSPRYKIIEKRQSVAFWCNPISGHATLYWYQQILGQGPKLLIQFQNNGVVDDSQLPKDRFSAERLKGVDSTLKIQPAKLEDSAVYLCASSRGGMEEQFFGPGTRLTVL.

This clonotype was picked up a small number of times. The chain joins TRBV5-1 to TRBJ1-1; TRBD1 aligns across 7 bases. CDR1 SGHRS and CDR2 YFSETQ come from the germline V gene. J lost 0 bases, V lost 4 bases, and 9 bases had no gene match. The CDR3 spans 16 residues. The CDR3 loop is CASSERGDSLNTEAFF. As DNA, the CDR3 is TGCGCCAGCAGCGAGCGAGGGGACAGTCTGAACACTGAAGCTTTCTTT. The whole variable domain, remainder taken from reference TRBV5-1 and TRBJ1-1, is KAGVTQTPRYLIKTRGQQVTLSCSPISGHRSVSWYQQTPGQGLQFLFEYFSETQRNKGNFPGRFSGRQFSNSRSEMNVSTLELGDSALYLCASSERGDSLNTEAFFGQGTRLTVV.

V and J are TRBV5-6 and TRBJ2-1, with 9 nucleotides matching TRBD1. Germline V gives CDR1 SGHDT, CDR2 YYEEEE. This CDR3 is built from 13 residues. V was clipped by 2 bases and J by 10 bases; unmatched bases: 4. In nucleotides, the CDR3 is TGTGCCAGCAGCTTAGGGGACAGGGACGAGCAGTTCTTC. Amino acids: CASSLGDRDEQFF.

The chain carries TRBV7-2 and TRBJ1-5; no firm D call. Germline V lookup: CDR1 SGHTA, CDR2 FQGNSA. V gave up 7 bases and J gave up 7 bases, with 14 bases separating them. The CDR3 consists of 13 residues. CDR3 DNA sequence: TGTGCCAGCACCACTGATCGCCGACAGCCCCAGCATTTT. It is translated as CASTTDRRQPQHF.

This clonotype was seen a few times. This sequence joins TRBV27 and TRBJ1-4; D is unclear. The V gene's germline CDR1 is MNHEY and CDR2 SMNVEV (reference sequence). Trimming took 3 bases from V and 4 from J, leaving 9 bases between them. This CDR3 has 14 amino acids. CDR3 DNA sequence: TGTGCCAGCAGTTTGTGGCGAAGTAATGAAAAACTGTTTTTT. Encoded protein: CASSLWRSNEKLFF.

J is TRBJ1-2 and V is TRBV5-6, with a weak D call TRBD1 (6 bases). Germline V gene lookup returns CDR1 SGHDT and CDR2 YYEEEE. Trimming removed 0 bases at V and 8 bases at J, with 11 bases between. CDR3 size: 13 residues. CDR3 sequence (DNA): TGTGCCAGCAGCTTGGAAGCCAGGGGAGGCTACACCTTC. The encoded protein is CASSLEARGGYTF.

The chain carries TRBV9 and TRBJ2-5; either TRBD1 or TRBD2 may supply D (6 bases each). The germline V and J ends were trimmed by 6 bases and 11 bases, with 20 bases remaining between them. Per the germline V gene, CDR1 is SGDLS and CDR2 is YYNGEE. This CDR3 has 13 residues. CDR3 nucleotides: TGTGCCAGCACCCAGGGGCCTTCGGGAGAGCAGTACTTC. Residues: CASTQGPSGEQYF.

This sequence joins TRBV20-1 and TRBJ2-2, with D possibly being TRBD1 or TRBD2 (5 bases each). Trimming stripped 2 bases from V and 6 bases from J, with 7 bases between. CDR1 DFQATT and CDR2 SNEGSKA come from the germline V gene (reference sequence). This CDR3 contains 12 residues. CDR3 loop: CSARMGAGELFF. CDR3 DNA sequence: TGCAGTGCTAGAATGGGGGCCGGGGAGCTGTTTTTT.

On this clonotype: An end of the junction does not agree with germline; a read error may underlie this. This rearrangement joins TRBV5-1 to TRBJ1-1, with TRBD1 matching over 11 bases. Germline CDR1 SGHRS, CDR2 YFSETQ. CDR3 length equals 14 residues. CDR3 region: CASSTRTGGAEASF. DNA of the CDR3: TGCGCCAGCAGCACACGGACAGGGGGCGCCGAAGCTTCCTTT.